A selection of T cell receptor beta chains follows, all from one sample in a study of T cell responses to AZD1222 COVID-19 vaccine. TCRdb's copy holds only in-frame clones and misses some; the assay was immunoSEQ multiplex PCR. The data hold roughly 140,000 clones, with approximately 93% observed a single time. Material: peripheral blood, obtained after recovery from COVID-19. These receptor sequences come from an adult who had recovered from COVID-19. Both conserved end residues are part of each CDR3. Only some rows state a clone size, as once, few, many or a class for expanded clones.

CASSLRASGSYNEQFF	TRBJ2-1	TRBV5-5	.
CASSRAQRSNQPQHF	TRBJ1-5	TRBV10-2	.
CASSLGSENQPQHF	TRBJ1-5	TRBV7-9	.
CASSRTGKDTEAFF	TRBJ1-1	TRBV18	.
CASSFAGGVEKLFF	TRBJ1-4	TRBV28	.
CASSFTSGSADTQYF	TRBJ2-3	TRBV5-1	.
CASSLRQGAFLLDGYTF	TRBJ1-2	TRBV3-1/TRBV3-2	.
CASSPGGSYNEQFF	TRBJ2-1	TRBV28	few
CASSLIDSPRSLRSSYEQYF	TRBJ2-7	TRBV5-8	.
CSVRTENTIYF	TRBJ1-3	TRBV29-1	.
CASSTGGRDFGYTF	TRBJ1-2	TRBV5-8	.
CASSSRGRYEQYF	TRBJ2-7	TRBV5-6	.
CASTYRDGYGYTF	TRBJ1-2	TRBV3-1/TRBV3-2	many
CASSPTYNEQFF	TRBJ2-1	TRBV3-1/TRBV3-2	.
CASTETPGQDSGNTIYF	TRBJ1-3	TRBV6-4	.
CASSSWTGGSNEKLFF	TRBJ1-4	TRBV9	.
CASSAADSGNTIYF	TRBJ1-3	TRBV18	few
CASSQDAGYTDTQYF	TRBJ2-3	TRBV4-1	.
CASRWGEETQYF	TRBJ2-5	TRBV6-6	.
CASSVSAGVTDTQYF	TRBJ2-3	TRBV9	.
CASSLDRGASYEQYF	TRBJ2-7	TRBV27	.
CASSPPGINEQFF	TRBJ2-1	TRBV7-3	.
CAWSVRSLADTEAFF	TRBJ1-1	TRBV30	.
CASSQGQGLKSGANVLTF	TRBJ2-6	TRBV4-1	.
CASKTGTAVETQYF	TRBJ2-5	TRBV2	.
CASSVDPMDEQYF	TRBJ2-7	TRBV9	.
CASSRETVSEAFF	TRBJ1-1	TRBV5-1	.
CASSRTGDYGYTF	TRBJ1-2	TRBV3-1/TRBV3-2	.
CASSLRPGWGETQYF	TRBJ2-5	TRBV11-1	few
CASTTTGSSSYEQYF	TRBJ2-7	TRBV2	.
CASSHCLGGEVTYEQYF	TRBJ2-7	TRBV21-1	few
CASSPDRRTNEKLFF	TRBJ1-4	TRBV28	.
CASSEASEGYNEQFF	TRBJ2-1	TRBV6-1	few
CASSSFNEQFF	TRBJ2-1	TRBV19	.
CASSWDGREQYF	TRBJ2-7	TRBV6-5	.
CASSPDGGPPYEQYF	TRBJ2-7	TRBV19	once